This entry describes one T cell receptor beta chain. This clone was picked up a small number of times. Its antigen is not yet known. Per-base qualities were not stored, and no clone one base away is much larger. The immunoSEQ Assay, a bias-controlled multiplex PCR, was used to amplify TCRbeta CDR3 regions from genomic DNA. Per the source publication's procedure: Nucleated cell counts per sample were estimated from amplification of reference gene primers within the assay. Sequence reads were collapsed and filtered to measure the absolute abundance of every unique TCRbeta CDR3 rearrangement. For each sample, productive Simpson clonality was calculated as the square root of Simpson's diversity index across productive rearrangements. This immuneACCESS table, as held by TCRdb, lists in-frame sequences with V and J called but not all clones. Of the missing ones, under half trace to an unresolved V gene in checked studies; the others have no known cause. The V and J calls and clone size were taken over from that table, and D and trimming were inferred from the DNA. Within this sample are about 240,000 clones, with approximately 78% of them counted one time only. Roughly 12% of the sample is in the top ten clones.

The germline V gene supplies CDR1 SGHDN and CDR2 FVKESK. The trim is 4 bases for V and 4 bases for J, with a gap of 8 bases between the germline ends. The CDR3 sequence holds 13 residues, the cysteine and phenylalanine included. Kept here is only the CDR3 DNA, which spans 39 bases and is read in frame from base 1. The source of the sample is a study of blood T cell repertoires in COVID-19 (dated by TCRdb to 2020 to 2022). Study-wide context: The collaborator samples originated in the United States, Italy and Spain and spanned the acute and convalescent phases of COVID-19. Subjects who had been exposed to COVID-19, were actively infected with it, or had recovered from it provided the deeply sampled blood TCRbeta repertoires that made up the dataset. HLA class I and class II types, where available, came from metadata supplied by the sample provider rather than from assay-based typing. The material from the prospective study consisted of cDNA or gDNA derived from T cells, B-cell-depleted T cells, or PBMCs. A freely available public database, intended as a resource for researchers studying the immune response to SARS-CoV-2, is where the repertoires were released. Samples were obtained from the ongoing ImmuneRACE study (first 160 participants) and from about 1,300 subjects provided by 6 global collaborators. Sample metadata almost always included a de-identified subject ID, COVID-19 status, age in years and sex.

General findings and caveats noted by the study authors: Clinical and demographic metadata were provided uncurated, with the amount varying by source and participant.

Each collaborating institution followed its own protocols to collect whole blood in K2EDTA tubes. Collaborator samples were shipped for TCRbeta analysis as frozen whole blood, isolated PBMCs, or DNA extracted from either sample type. The origin of this receptor is a woman in her sixties or seventies with active or convalescent COVID-19. The V and J genes are TRBV14 and TRBJ2-1, with the identity of the D gene unclear. Source material: peripheral blood. The sequenced DNA is TGTGCCAGCAGCCCTACCTTTTACAATGAGCAGTTCTTC. Its amino acids are CASSPTFYNEQFF.